The clone carrying this T cell receptor (beta chain) was seen a handful of times. The antigen remains undetermined. These data originate in a study of T cells in localized non-small cell lung cancer. Study-level results: Of the top 100 tumor clones, median roughly 60 were in adjacent lung, 25 to 30 among its top 100.

Profiled with immunoSEQ multiplex PCR; TCRdb holds only in-frame clones, not every one. The sample shows roughly 2,800 clones, about a sixth of them seen only once. The receptor was isolated from a woman aged 35 to 70 with stage II lung adenocarcinoma. The input for sequencing was lung tumor tissue, taken before any cancer treatment.

CDR3 sequence: CASSLERRGARVASGYTF. The CDR3, as DNA: TGTGCCAGCAGCTTAGAAAGGCGGGGTGCCAGGGTGGCAAGTGGCTACACCTTC. The chain uses TRBV11-3 and TRBJ1-2; a weak D match, TRBD1 (5 bases). This CDR3 has 18 amino acids. Germline V CDR1 and CDR2: SGHNT, YENEEA. V was pared by 0 bases and J by 7 bases, with 24 bases between.